This is a list of T cell receptor beta chains from one sample in a study of blood T cell repertoires in COVID-19. Generated by immunoSEQ multiplex PCR, the TCRdb table keeps only in-frame clones and is missing some. The sample records 200,000 to 250,000 clones, over 75% being singletons. Sequenced: peripheral blood. These receptors all stem from a human donor in a cohort sampled during active COVID-19. CDR3s include the opening cysteine and the closing phenylalanine or tryptophan. The D gene is left open where the match is weak. Rows may omit the clone size; those that give it use once, few, many or a size class.

V gene: TRBV3-1/TRBV3-2
clone size: .
D gene: .
J gene: TRBJ1-6
CDR3 protein: CASSQATRGSSGALHF
CDR3 DNA: TGTGCCAGCAGCCAAGCCACGAGGGGGTCAAGTGGGGCCCTCCACTTT

V gene: TRBV7-2
clone size: .
D gene: TRBD2
J gene: TRBJ2-7
CDR3 protein: CASSPLAGEVEQYF
CDR3 DNA: TGTGCCAGCAGCCCCTTAGCGGGAGAGGTTGAGCAGTACTTC

V gene: TRBV11-1
clone size: .
D gene: TRBD1
J gene: TRBJ2-7
CDR3 protein: CASSLDRGSDEQYF
CDR3 DNA: TGTGCCAGCAGCTTAGACAGGGGAAGCGACGAGCAGTACTTC

V gene: TRBV5-6
clone size: .
D gene: .
J gene: TRBJ1-2
CDR3 protein: CASSFPGNYGYTF
CDR3 DNA: TGTGCCAGCAGCTTCCCAGGGAACTATGGCTACACCTTC

V gene: TRBV11-2
clone size: many
D gene: TRBD1
J gene: TRBJ1-1
CDR3 protein: CASSLEGTGSEAFF
CDR3 DNA: TGTGCCAGCAGCTTAGAGGGGACAGGGTCTGAAGCTTTCTTT

V gene: TRBV18
clone size: .
D gene: TRBD1
J gene: TRBJ1-1
CDR3 protein: CASSPEQGENTEAFF
CDR3 DNA: TGTGCCAGCTCACCGGAACAGGGGGAGAACACTGAAGCTTTCTTT

V gene: TRBV7-8
clone size: .
D gene: .
J gene: TRBJ1-2
CDR3 protein: CASSLVGAGNGYTF
CDR3 DNA: TGTGCCAGCAGCTTAGTTGGGGCAGGGAACGGCTACACCTTC

V gene: TRBV2
clone size: .
D gene: TRBD1
J gene: TRBJ1-6
CDR3 protein: CASRMDRVDSPLHF
CDR3 DNA: TGTGCCAGCAGAATGGACAGGGTGGATTCACCCCTCCACTTT

V gene: TRBV11-2
clone size: .
D gene: .
J gene: TRBJ1-3
CDR3 protein: CASSFGGEGSGNTIYF
CDR3 DNA: TGTGCCAGCAGCTTCGGCGGGGAGGGATCTGGAAACACCATATATTTT

V gene: TRBV6-6
clone size: .
D gene: TRBD1
J gene: TRBJ1-5
CDR3 protein: CASTSQGVYSNQPQHF
CDR3 DNA: TGTGCCAGCACCTCACAGGGGGTTTATAGCAATCAGCCCCAGCATTTT

V gene: TRBV28
clone size: .
D gene: .
J gene: TRBJ2-1
CDR3 protein: CASSETPSSYNEQFF
CDR3 DNA: TGTGCCAGCAGCGAGACGCCTAGCTCCTACAATGAGCAGTTCTTC

V gene: TRBV7-9
clone size: .
D gene: TRBD2
J gene: TRBJ2-5
CDR3 protein: CASSALAGLQETQYF
CDR3 DNA: TGTGCCAGCAGCGCACTAGCGGGACTCCAAGAGACCCAGTACTTC

V gene: TRBV19
clone size: .
D gene: TRBD2
J gene: TRBJ2-1
CDR3 protein: CASSRIGAGGPNEQFF
CDR3 DNA: TGTGCCAGTAGCCGGATAGGGGCGGGAGGGCCGAATGAGCAGTTCTTC

V gene: TRBV28
clone size: .
D gene: TRBD1
J gene: TRBJ1-5
CDR3 protein: CASNWGQANQPQHF
CDR3 DNA: TGTGCCAGCAACTGGGGACAGGCCAATCAGCCCCAGCATTTT

V gene: TRBV28
clone size: .
D gene: .
J gene: TRBJ1-2
CDR3 protein: CASSLGGVETGYTF
CDR3 DNA: TGTGCCAGCAGTTTGGGGGGGGTCGAAACTGGCTACACCTTC

V gene: TRBV4-2
clone size: once
D gene: TRBD1
J gene: TRBJ2-2
CDR3 protein: CASSQEGGKGAGELFF
CDR3 DNA: TGTGCCAGCAGCCAAGAAGGGGGCAAGGGGGCCGGGGAGCTGTTTTTT

V gene: TRBV6-5
clone size: few
D gene: TRBD1
J gene: TRBJ1-5
CDR3 protein: CASRGTGGGNQPQHF
CDR3 DNA: TGTGCCAGCAGGGGGACAGGGGGAGGGAATCAGCCCCAGCATTTT

V gene: TRBV7-2
clone size: .
D gene: .
J gene: TRBJ1-5
CDR3 protein: CASTQGRNQPQHF
CDR3 DNA: TGTGCCAGTACCCAGGGTCGTAATCAGCCCCAGCATTTT

V gene: TRBV5-1
clone size: few
D gene: .
J gene: TRBJ2-3
CDR3 protein: CASSLRAGRTDTQYF
CDR3 DNA: TGCGCCAGCAGCTTGAGGGCGGGGCGCACAGATACGCAGTATTTT

V gene: TRBV5-1
clone size: .
D gene: .
J gene: TRBJ2-7
CDR3 protein: CASSLGTIELPEQYF
CDR3 DNA: TGCGCCAGCAGCTTGGGAACCATAGAGTTGCCCGAGCAGTACTTC

V gene: TRBV6-1
clone size: .
D gene: .
J gene: TRBJ1-5
CDR3 protein: CASTESQGVRRKPQHF
CDR3 DNA: TGTGCCAGCACTGAGTCACAGGGAGTACGCCGTAAGCCCCAGCATTTT

V gene: TRBV19
clone size: .
D gene: .
J gene: TRBJ1-5
CDR3 protein: CASSMLGGPSNQPQHF
CDR3 DNA: TGTGCCAGTAGTATGCTAGGGGGACCTAGCAATCAGCCCCAGCATTTT

V gene: TRBV3-1/TRBV3-2
clone size: .
D gene: .
J gene: TRBJ2-2
CDR3 protein: CASSLATSMYGELFF
CDR3 DNA: TGTGCCAGCAGCCTCGCGACTAGTATGTACGGGGAGCTGTTTTTT

V gene: TRBV28
clone size: .
D gene: .
J gene: TRBJ1-5
CDR3 protein: CASSYAEVGNQPQHF
CDR3 DNA: TGTGCCAGCAGTTACGCGGAAGTTGGAAATCAGCCCCAGCATTTT

V gene: TRBV18
clone size: .
D gene: .
J gene: TRBJ1-4
CDR3 protein: CASSPRDKNEKLFF
CDR3 DNA: TGTGCCAGCTCACCACGGGACAAGAATGAAAAACTGTTTTTT

V gene: TRBV27
clone size: .
D gene: .
J gene: TRBJ2-3
CDR3 protein: CASSSLGDTQYF
CDR3 DNA: TGTGCCAGCAGTTCCCTCGGGGATACGCAGTATTTT

V gene: TRBV6-6
clone size: .
D gene: TRBD2
J gene: TRBJ2-2
CDR3 protein: CASTSVPSGYTGELFF
CDR3 DNA: TGTGCCAGCACCTCGGTGCCTAGCGGATACACCGGGGAGCTGTTTTTT

V gene: TRBV11-2
clone size: .
D gene: .
J gene: TRBJ1-1
CDR3 protein: CASSENRDTEAFF
CDR3 DNA: TGTGCCAGCAGCGAAAATCGGGACACTGAAGCTTTCTTT

V gene: TRBV29-1
clone size: few
D gene: TRBD1
J gene: TRBJ2-2
CDR3 protein: CSARDRGPGELFF
CDR3 DNA: TGCAGCGCCCGGGACAGGGGGCCTGGGGAGCTGTTTTTT

V gene: TRBV18
clone size: .
D gene: .
J gene: TRBJ2-2
CDR3 protein: CASSPPPSNTGELFF
CDR3 DNA: TGTGCCAGCTCACCACCCCCCTCGAACACCGGGGAGCTGTTTTTT

V gene: TRBV19
clone size: .
D gene: TRBD1
J gene: TRBJ2-7
CDR3 protein: CASRRGTGNSYEQYF
CDR3 DNA: TGTGCCAGTAGACGCGGGACAGGGAACTCCTACGAGCAGTACTTC

V gene: TRBV2
clone size: .
D gene: TRBD1
J gene: TRBJ1-5
CDR3 protein: CASSVRNRGQPQHF
CDR3 DNA: TGTGCCAGCAGTGTTCGGAACAGGGGACAGCCCCAGCATTTT

V gene: TRBV6-6
clone size: .
D gene: .
J gene: TRBJ1-1
CDR3 protein: CASSYFPGAEAFF
CDR3 DNA: TGTGCCAGCAGTTACTTCCCGGGAGCTGAAGCTTTCTTT

V gene: TRBV4-2
clone size: .
D gene: .
J gene: TRBJ2-1
CDR3 protein: CASSQEHSEGQDEQFF
CDR3 DNA: TGTGCCAGCAGCCAAGAGCATTCGGAGGGGCAGGATGAGCAGTTCTTC

V gene: TRBV15
clone size: few
D gene: TRBD1
J gene: TRBJ2-3
CDR3 protein: CATSSYRGITDTQYF
CDR3 DNA: TGTGCCACCAGCAGCTACAGGGGGATCACAGATACGCAGTATTTT

V gene: TRBV29-1
clone size: few
D gene: .
J gene: TRBJ2-2
CDR3 protein: CSAQGGRGNTGELFF
CDR3 DNA: TGCAGCGCCCAGGGGGGAAGAGGCAACACCGGGGAGCTGTTTTTT

V gene: TRBV28
clone size: once
D gene: .
J gene: TRBJ2-4
CDR3 protein: CASSPPGENIQYF
CDR3 DNA: TGTGCCAGCAGTCCCCCCGGGGAAAACATTCAGTACTTC

V gene: TRBV6-5
clone size: few
D gene: .
J gene: TRBJ1-3
CDR3 protein: CASSGPVNTIYF
CDR3 DNA: TGTGCCAGCTCAGGGCCCGTGAACACCATATATTTT

V gene: TRBV19
clone size: .
D gene: TRBD1
J gene: TRBJ2-2
CDR3 protein: CASSADRANTGELFF
CDR3 DNA: TGTGCCAGTAGTGCCGACAGGGCAAACACCGGGGAGCTGTTTTTT

V gene: TRBV3-1/TRBV3-2
clone size: .
D gene: TRBD1
J gene: TRBJ1-2
CDR3 protein: CASSQGLMMKGANTF
CDR3 DNA: TGTGCCAGCAGCCAAGGATTGATGATGAAGGGGGCGAACACCTTC

V gene: TRBV5-5
clone size: .
D gene: .
J gene: TRBJ1-1
CDR3 protein: CASSSVRGRNTEAFF
CDR3 DNA: TGTGCCAGCAGTTCCGTCAGGGGCAGGAACACTGAAGCTTTCTTT

V gene: TRBV11-3
clone size: .
D gene: .
J gene: TRBJ2-5
CDR3 protein: CASSSVRGETQYF
CDR3 DNA: TGTGCCAGCAGCTCAGTTCGCGGGGAGACCCAGTACTTC